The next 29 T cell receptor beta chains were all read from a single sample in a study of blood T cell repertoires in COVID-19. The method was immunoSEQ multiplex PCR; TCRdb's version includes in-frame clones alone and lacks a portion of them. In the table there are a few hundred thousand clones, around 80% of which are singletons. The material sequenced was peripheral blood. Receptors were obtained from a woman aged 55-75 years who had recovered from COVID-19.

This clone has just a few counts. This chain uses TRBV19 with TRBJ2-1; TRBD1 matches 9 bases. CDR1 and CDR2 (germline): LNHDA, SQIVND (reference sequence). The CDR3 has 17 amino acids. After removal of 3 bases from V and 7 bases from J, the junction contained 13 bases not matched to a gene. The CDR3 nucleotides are TGTGCCAGTAGTATCTTGCGAGGGGGACAGGGAGGTAATGAGCAGTTCTTC. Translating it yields CASSILRGGQGGNEQFF. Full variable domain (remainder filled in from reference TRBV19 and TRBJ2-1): DGGITQSPKYLFRKEGQNVTLSCEQNLNHDAMYWYRQDPGQGLRLIYYSQIVNDFQKGDIAEGYSVSREKKESFPLTVTSAQKNPTAFYLCASSILRGGQGGNEQFFGPGTRLTVL.

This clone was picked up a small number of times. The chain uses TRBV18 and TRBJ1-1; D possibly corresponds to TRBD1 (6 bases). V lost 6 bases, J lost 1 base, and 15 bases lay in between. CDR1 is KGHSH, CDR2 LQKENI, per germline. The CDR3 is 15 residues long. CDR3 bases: TGTGCCAGCTCGCCCTCCGGGACACGGAACACTGAAGCTTTCTTT. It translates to CASSPSGTRNTEAFF.

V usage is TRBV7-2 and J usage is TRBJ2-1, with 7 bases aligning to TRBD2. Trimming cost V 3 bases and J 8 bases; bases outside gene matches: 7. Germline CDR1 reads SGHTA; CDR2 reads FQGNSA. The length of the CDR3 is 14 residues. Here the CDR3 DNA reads TGTGCCAGCAGCTTCCTTGTGGGGGGGTATGAGCAGTTCTTC. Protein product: CASSFLVGGYEQFF.

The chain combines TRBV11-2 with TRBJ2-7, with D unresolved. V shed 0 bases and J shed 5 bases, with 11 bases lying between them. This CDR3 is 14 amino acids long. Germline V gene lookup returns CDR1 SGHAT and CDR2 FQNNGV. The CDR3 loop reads CASSLDPGWNEQYF. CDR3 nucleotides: TGTGCCAGCAGCTTAGATCCGGGTTGGAACGAGCAGTACTTC.

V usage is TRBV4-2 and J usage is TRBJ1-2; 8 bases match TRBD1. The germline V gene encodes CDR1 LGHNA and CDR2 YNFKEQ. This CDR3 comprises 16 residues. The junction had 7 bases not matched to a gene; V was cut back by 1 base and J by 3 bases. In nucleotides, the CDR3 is TGTGCCAGCAGCCAAGGGGCAGGGGGCGCTTACTATGGCTACACCTTC. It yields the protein CASSQGAGGAYYGYTF.

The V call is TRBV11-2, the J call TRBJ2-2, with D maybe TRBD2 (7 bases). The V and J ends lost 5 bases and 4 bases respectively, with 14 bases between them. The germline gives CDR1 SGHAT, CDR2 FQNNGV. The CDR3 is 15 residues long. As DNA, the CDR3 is TGTGCCAGCAGCGAGAGGGGGGGACCCACCGGGGAGCTGTTTTTT. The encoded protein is CASSERGGPTGELFF.

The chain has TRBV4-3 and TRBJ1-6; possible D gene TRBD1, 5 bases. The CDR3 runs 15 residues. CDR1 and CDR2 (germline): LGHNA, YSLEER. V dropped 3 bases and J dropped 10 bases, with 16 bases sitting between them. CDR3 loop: CASSQPQGRGSPLHF. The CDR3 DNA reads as TGCGCCAGCAGCCAGCCCCAGGGTAGGGGATCACCCCTCCACTTT.

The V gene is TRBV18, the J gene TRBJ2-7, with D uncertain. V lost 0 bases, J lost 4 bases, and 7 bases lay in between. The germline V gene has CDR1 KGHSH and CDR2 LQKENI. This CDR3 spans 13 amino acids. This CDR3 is CASSPPDGYEQYF. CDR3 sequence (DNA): TGTGCCAGCTCACCACCCGACGGGTACGAGCAGTACTTC.

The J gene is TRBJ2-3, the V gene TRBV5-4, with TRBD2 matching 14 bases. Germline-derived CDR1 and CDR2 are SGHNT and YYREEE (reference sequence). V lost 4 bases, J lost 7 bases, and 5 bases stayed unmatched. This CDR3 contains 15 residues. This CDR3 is CASSGGTSGGHTQYF. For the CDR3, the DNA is TGTGCCAGCAGCGGAGGGACTAGCGGGGGTCATACGCAGTATTTT.

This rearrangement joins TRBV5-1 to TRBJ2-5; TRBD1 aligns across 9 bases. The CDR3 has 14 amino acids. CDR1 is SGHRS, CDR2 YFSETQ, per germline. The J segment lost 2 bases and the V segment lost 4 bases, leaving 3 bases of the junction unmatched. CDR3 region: CASSAGTGQETQYF. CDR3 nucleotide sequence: TGCGCCAGCAGCGCCGGGACAGGGCAAGAGACCCAGTACTTC.

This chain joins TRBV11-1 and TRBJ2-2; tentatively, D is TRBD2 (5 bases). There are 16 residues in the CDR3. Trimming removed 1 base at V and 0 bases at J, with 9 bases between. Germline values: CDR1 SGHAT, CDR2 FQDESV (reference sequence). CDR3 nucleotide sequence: TGTGCCAGCAGCTTAGGTACGGGGACGAACACCGGGGAGCTGTTTTTT. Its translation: CASSLGTGTNTGELFF.

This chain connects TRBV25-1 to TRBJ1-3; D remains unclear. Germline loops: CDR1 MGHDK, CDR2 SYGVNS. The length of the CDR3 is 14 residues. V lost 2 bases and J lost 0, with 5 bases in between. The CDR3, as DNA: TGTGCCAGCAGTGAAGTGAGCTCTGGAAACACCATATATTTT. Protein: CASSEVSSGNTIYF.

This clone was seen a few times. This chain's CDR3 is CASSLRGDPNSPLHF. CDR3 nucleotide sequence: TGTGCCAGCAGCTTAAGGGGAGACCCTAATTCACCCCTCCACTTT. The V gene is TRBV7-3, the J gene TRBJ1-6; no clear D. The V end lost 1 base, the J end lost 6 bases, and 10 bases lay between the germline ends. Germline V gene sequence: CDR1 SGHTA, CDR2 FQGTGA. The CDR3 contains 15 residues.

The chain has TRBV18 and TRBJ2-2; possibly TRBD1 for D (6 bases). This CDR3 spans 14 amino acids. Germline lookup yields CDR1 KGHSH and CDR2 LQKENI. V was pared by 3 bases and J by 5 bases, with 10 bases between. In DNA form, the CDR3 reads TGTGCCAGCTCACCTTCAGGGGATACCGGGGAGCTGTTTTTT. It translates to CASSPSGDTGELFF.

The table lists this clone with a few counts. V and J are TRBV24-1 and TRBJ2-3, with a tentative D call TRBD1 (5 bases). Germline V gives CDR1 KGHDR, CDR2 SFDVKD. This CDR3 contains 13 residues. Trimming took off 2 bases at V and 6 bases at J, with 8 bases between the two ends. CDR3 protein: CATSDSWGDTQYF. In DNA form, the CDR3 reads TGTGCCACCAGTGATTCGTGGGGCGATACGCAGTATTTT.

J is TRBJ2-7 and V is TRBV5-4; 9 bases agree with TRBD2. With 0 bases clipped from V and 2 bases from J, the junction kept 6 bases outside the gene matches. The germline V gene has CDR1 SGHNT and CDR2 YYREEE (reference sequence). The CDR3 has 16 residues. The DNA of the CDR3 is TGTGCCAGCAGCTTGGCCGCTAGCGGGACGACCTACGAGCAGTACTTC. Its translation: CASSLAASGTTYEQYF. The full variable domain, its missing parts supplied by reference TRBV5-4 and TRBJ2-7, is ETGVTQSPTHLIKTRGQQVTLRCSSQSGHNTVSWYQQALGQGPQFIFQYYREEENGRGNFPPRFSGLQFPNYSSELNVNALELDDSALYLCASSLAASGTTYEQYFGPGTRLTVT.

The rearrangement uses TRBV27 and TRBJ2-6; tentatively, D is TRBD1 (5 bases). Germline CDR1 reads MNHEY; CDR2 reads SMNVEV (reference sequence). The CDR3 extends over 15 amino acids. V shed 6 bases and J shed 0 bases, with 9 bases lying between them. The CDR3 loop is CASSTRDSGANVLTF. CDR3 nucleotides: TGTGCCAGCAGCACCAGGGACTCTGGGGCCAACGTCCTGACTTTC.

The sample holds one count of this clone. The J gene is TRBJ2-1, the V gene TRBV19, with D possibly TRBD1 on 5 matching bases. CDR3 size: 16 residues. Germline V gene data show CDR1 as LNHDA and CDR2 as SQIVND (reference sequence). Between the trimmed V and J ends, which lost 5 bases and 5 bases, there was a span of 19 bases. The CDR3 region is CASSPSGRVIHNEQFF. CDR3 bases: TGTGCCAGTAGTCCTTCCGGCAGGGTCATCCACAATGAGCAGTTCTTC.

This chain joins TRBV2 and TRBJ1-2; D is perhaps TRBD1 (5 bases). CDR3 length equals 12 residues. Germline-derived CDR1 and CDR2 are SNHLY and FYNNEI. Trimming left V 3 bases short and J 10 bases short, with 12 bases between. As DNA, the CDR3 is TGTGCCAGCAGTGACGGGCAGGGTCTCTACACCTTC. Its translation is CASSDGQGLYTF.

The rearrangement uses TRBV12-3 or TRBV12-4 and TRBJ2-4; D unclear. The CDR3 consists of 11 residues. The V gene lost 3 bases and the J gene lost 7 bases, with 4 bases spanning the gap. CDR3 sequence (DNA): TGTGCCAGCAGTTTCAGTAACATTCAGTACTTC. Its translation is CASSFSNIQYF.

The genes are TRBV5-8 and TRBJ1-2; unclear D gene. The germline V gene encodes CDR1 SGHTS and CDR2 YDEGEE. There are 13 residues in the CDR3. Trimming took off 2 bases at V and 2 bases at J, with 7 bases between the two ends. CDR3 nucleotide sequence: TGTGCCAGCAGCTTTCAACAGAACTATGGCTACACCTTC. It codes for CASSFQQNYGYTF.

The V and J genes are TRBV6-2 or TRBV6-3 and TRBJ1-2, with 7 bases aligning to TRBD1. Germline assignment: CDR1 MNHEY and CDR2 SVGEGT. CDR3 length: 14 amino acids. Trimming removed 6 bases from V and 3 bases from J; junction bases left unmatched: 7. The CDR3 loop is CASSLPTGYYGYTF. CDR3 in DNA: TGTGCCAGCAGCCTACCGACAGGGTACTATGGCTACACCTTC.

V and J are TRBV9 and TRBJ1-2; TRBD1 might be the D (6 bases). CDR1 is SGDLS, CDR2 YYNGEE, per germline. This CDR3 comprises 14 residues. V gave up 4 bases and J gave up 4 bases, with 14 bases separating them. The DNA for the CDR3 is TGTGCCAGCAGCCCCCAGGGGCCGAGCTATGGCTACACCTTC. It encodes CASSPQGPSYGYTF.

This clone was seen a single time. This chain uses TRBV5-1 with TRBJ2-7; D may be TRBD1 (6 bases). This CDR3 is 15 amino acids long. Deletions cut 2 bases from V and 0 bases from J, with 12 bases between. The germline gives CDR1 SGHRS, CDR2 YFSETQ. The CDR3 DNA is TGCGCCAGCAGCTTAGGCAGGGGCCTCTCCTACGAGCAGTACTTC. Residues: CASSLGRGLSYEQYF.

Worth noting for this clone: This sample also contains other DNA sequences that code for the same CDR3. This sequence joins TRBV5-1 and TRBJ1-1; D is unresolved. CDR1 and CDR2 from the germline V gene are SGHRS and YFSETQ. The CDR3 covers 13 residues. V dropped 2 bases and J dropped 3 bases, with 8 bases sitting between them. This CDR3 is CASSFGGDTEAFF. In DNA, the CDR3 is TGCGCCAGCAGCTTTGGCGGGGACACTGAAGCTTTCTTT.

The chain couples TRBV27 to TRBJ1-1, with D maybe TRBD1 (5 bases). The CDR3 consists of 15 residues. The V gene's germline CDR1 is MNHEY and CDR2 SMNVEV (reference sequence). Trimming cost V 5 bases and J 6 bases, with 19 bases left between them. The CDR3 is CASSPWGQAGSEAFF. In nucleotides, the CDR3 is TGTGCCAGCAGTCCATGGGGCCAAGCAGGCTCTGAAGCTTTCTTT.

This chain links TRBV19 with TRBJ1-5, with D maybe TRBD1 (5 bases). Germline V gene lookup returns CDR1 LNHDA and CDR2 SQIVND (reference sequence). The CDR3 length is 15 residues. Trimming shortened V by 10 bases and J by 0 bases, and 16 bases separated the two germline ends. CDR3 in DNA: TGTGCCACCCACAGGTTTGGGAATAGCAATCAGCCCCAGCATTTT. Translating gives CATHRFGNSNQPQHF.

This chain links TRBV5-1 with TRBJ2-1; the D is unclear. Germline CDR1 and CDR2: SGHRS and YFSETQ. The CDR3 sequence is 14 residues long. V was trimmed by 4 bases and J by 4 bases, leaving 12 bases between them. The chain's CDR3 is CASSPGLVYNEQFF. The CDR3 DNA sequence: TGCGCCAGCAGCCCCGGTTTGGTGTACAATGAGCAGTTCTTC. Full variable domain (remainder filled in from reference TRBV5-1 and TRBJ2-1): KAGVTQTPRYLIKTRGQQVTLSCSPISGHRSVSWYQQTPGQGLQFLFEYFSETQRNKGNFPGRFSGRQFSNSRSEMNVSTLELGDSALYLCASSPGLVYNEQFFGPGTRLTVL.

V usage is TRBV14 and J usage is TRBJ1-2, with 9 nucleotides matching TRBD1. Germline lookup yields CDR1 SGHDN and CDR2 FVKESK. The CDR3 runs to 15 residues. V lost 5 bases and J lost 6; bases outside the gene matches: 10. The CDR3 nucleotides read TGTGCCAGCAGCTTCCCCGGGACAGGGTTTGATGGCTACACCTTC. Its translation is CASSFPGTGFDGYTF.